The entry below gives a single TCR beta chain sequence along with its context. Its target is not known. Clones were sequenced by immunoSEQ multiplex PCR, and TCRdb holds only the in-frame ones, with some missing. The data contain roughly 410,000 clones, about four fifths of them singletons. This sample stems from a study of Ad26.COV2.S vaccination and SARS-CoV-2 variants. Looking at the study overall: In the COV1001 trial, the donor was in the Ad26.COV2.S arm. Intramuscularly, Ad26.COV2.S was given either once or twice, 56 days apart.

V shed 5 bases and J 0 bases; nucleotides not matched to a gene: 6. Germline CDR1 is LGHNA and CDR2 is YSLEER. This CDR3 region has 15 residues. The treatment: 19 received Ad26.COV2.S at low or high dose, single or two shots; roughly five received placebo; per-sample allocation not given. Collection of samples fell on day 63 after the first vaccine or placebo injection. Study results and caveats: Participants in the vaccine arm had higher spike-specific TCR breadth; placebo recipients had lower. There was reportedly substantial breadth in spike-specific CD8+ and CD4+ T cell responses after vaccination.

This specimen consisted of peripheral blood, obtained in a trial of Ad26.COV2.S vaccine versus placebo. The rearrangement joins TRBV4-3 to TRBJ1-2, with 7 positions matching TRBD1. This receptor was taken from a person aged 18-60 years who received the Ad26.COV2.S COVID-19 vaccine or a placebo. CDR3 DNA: TGCGCCAGCAGCTCAGGAGGGGGCACTAACTATGGCTACACCTTC. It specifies CASSSGGGTNYGYTF.